A selection of T cell receptor beta chains follows, all from one sample in a study of Graves' ophthalmopathy and Graves' hyperthyroidism. Via MiXCR, TCRdb re-called the multiplex PCR reads, giving one row per CDR3 protein. In the table there are about 740,000 distinct CDR3 sequences, 40% of which are singletons. Material for sequencing was peripheral blood. The source of these receptors is an adult man with Graves' ophthalmopathy. CDR3s include the opening cysteine and the closing phenylalanine or tryptophan. A D gene is named only where the DNA matches it firmly. Rows give clone size only sometimes, using once, few, many, or a class for an expanded clone.

TRBJ1-3 | NA | TRBV11-2 | NA | TGTGCCAGCAGCCGAAGTAGGTCTGGAGACACCATATATTTT | CASSRSRSGDTIYF
TRBJ1-2 | many | TRBV7-9 | NA | TGTGCCAGCAGCTTATTGAACAGGGCGAACTATGGCTACACCTTC | CASSLLNRANYGYTF
TRBJ1-4 | many | TRBV7-6 | TRBD1 | TGTGCCAGCAGCGGCCTCGGACAGGGGCGTCGTGAAAAACTGTTTTTT | CASSGLGQGRREKLFF
TRBJ2-5 | few | TRBV6-1 | TRBD2 | TGTGCCAGCAGTGGGACTAGCGGGGGGTACCAAGAGACCCAGTACTTC | CASSGTSGGYQETQYF
TRBJ1-2 | many | TRBV9 | NA | TGTGCCAGCAGCGCTCAGGGGACGACCTATGGCTACACCTTC | CASSAQGTTYGYTF
TRBJ1-6 | few | TRBV9 | NA | TGTGCCAGCAGCCCCGGAAGTGGCGGCAATCAGCCCCTCCACTTT | CASSPGSGGNQPLHF
TRBJ1-1 | NA | TRBV6-5 | TRBD1 | TGTGCCAGCAGTAGATCAGGGGGCGCGACTGAAGCTTTCTTT | CASSRSGGATEAFF
TRBJ2-2 | NA | TRBV20-1 | TRBD1 | TGCAGTGCTAGGACAGGGGACACCGGGGAGCTGTTTTTT | CSARTGDTGELFF
TRBJ2-7 | NA | TRBV5-1 | NA | TGCGCCAGCAGCATTGGGGGGCTCAGCTCCTACGAGCAGTACTTC | CASSIGGLSSYEQYF
TRBJ2-3 | NA | TRBV7-3 | TRBD2 | TGTGCCAGCAGCTTAGGCGGGAGTGCCTCAGATACGCAGTATTTT | CASSLGGSASDTQYF
TRBJ2-7 | NA | TRBV5-1 | TRBD1 | TGCGCCAGCAGCTTGGAGATTCCCGACAGGGACGAGCAGTACTTC | CASSLEIPDRDEQYF
TRBJ2-7 | NA | TRBV12-3/TRBV12-4 | NA | TGTGCCAGCAGTTTATTTCGGGCGGAGACCTACGAGCAGTACTTC | CASSLFRAETYEQYF
TRBJ2-2 | few | TRBV19 | NA | TGTGCCAGTACCACCTGGGTAACCGGGGAGCTGTTTTTT | CASTTWVTGELFF
TRBJ1-6 | few | TRBV6-1 | NA | TGTGCCAGCAGTGAACTTTCAGGGTATTCACCCCTCCACTTT | CASSELSGYSPLHF
TRBJ1-4 | NA | TRBV12-3/TRBV12-4 | NA | TGTGCCAGCGCGGAGGTTTCTAATGAAAAACTGTTTTTT | CASAEVSNEKLFF
TRBJ2-5 | once | TRBV20-1 | TRBD2 | TGCAGCCCAGGACTAGCGGGAAGCCAAGAGACCCAGTACTTC | CSPGLAGSQETQYF
TRBJ1-2 | few | TRBV11-2 | NA | TGTGCCAGCAACCTCATACAGAGTTCGACCGTAGCTAACTATGGCTACACCTTC | CASNLIQSSTVANYGYTF
TRBJ2-5 | few | TRBV7-7 | TRBD1 | TGTGCTAGCAGCCGCTTGCCAGGGGGCGGAAAGACCCAGTACTTC | CASSRLPGGGKTQYF
TRBJ2-2 | NA | TRBV7-9 | NA | TGTGCCACGCAGCTTAGAGAATCGTACGAGCTGTTTTTT | CATQLRESYELFF
TRBJ2-5 | many | TRBV9 | TRBD2 | TGTGCCAGCAGCGTAGCAGCGGGAACTCCGGCCCAGTACTTC | CASSVAAGTPAQYF
TRBJ1-1 | NA | TRBV7-9 | NA | TGTGCCAGCTCACCAACGGCCAGGGGAGGGACTGAAGCTTTCTTT | CASSPTARGGTEAFF
TRBJ2-5 | once | TRBV5-1 | TRBD1 | TGCGCCAGTAGGCAGGGGGCCGTCGTGGGGACCCAGTACTTC | CASRQGAVVGTQYF
TRBJ2-2 | many | TRBV29-1 | NA | TGCAGCGTTTATCAGGGCCAAAACACCGGGGAGCTGTTTTTT | CSVYQGQNTGELFF
TRBJ2-7 | many | TRBV14 | TRBD1 | TGTGCCAGCAGCCAGACAGGGCAGTCCTACGAGCAGTACTTC | CASSQTGQSYEQYF
TRBJ2-7 | many | TRBV6-6 | TRBD2 | TGTGCCAGCATCGGGGGGGACTCGTACGAGCAGTACTTC | CASIGGDSYEQYF
TRBJ1-1 | many | TRBV7-2 | NA | TGTGCCAGCAGCTTAGCGCTTCGGGGAGAAGCTTTCTTT | CASSLALRGEAFF
TRBJ1-6 | few | TRBV7-9 | TRBD1 | TGCGCCAGCAGCCAAGGGTCAGGGGACAGGAATTCACCCCTCCACTTT | CASSQGSGDRNSPLHF
TRBJ2-5 | many | TRBV29-1 | TRBD2 | TGCAGCGTTCACCACCCCCGGCGGGGGTCCGGAGAGACCCAGTACTTC | CSVHHPRRGSGETQYF
TRBJ1-1 | many | TRBV18 | NA | TGTGCCAGCTCACCGACAGCCCTCACCCTCCCGGCTTTCTTT | CASSPTALTLPAFF
TRBJ1-1 | many | TRBV29-1 | TRBD1 | TGCAGCGTTGAAGACCGGACAGGGACCACTGAAGCTTTCTTT | CSVEDRTGTTEAFF
TRBJ1-5 | few | TRBV20-1 | NA | TGCAGTGCTAGAGATGTTCGAGGTTATGGCAATCAGCCCCAGCATTTT | CSARDVRGYGNQPQHF
TRBJ1-6 | NA | TRBV30 | NA | TGTGCCTGGAGTGAGGACAGAAATTCACCCCTCCACTTT | CAWSEDRNSPLHF
TRBJ2-5 | many | TRBV15 | NA | TGTGCCACCAGAGGAGGAGAGACCCAGTACTTC | CATRGGETQYF
TRBJ1-1 | NA | TRBV19 | TRBD1 | TGTGCCAGTAGCTCACGGGACAGGGCTACTGAAGCTTTCTTT | CASSSRDRATEAFF
TRBJ2-2 | NA | TRBV25-1 | NA | TGTGCCAGCAGTGTTTCGGGAAGGACCGGGGAGCTGTTTTTT | CASSVSGRTGELFF